The 20 T cell receptor beta chains below were found in one sample sequenced in a study of Ad26.COV2.S vaccination and SARS-CoV-2 variants. Produced via immunoSEQ multiplex PCR; TCRdb's table is partial and in-frame only. The data hold about 350,000 clones, with approximately 84% observed a single time. Treatment denoted: roughly 19 received Ad26.COV2.S at low or high dose, single or two shots; several received placebo; per-sample allocation not given. The investigators took samples on day 63 after the first vaccine or placebo injection. The sequencing here drew on peripheral blood, taken in a trial of Ad26.COV2.S vaccine versus placebo. These receptor sequences come from a person between 18 and 59 years old who received the Ad26.COV2.S COVID-19 vaccine or a placebo.

The V and J genes are TRBV9 and TRBJ1-3; D may be TRBD1 (5 bases). The V and J ends lost 0 bases and 4 bases respectively, with 11 bases between them. The germline V gene has CDR1 SGDLS and CDR2 YYNGEE. This CDR3 spans 15 amino acids. The chain's CDR3 is CASSVAGDVGNTIYF. CDR3 coding DNA: TGTGCCAGCAGCGTAGCGGGGGACGTCGGAAACACCATATATTTT.

The chain couples TRBV27 to TRBJ2-1; 13 positions agree with TRBD2. V lost 7 bases and J lost 9; bases outside the gene matches: 9. The germline gives CDR1 MNHEY, CDR2 SMNVEV (reference sequence). The CDR3 covers 15 residues. CDR3 region: CASKGWTSGRAEQFF. In nucleotides, the CDR3 is TGTGCCAGCAAGGGTTGGACTAGCGGGAGAGCTGAGCAGTTCTTC.

The chain recombines TRBV5-4 with TRBJ2-7; D is perhaps TRBD1 or TRBD2 (5 bases each). Germline CDR1 SGHNT, CDR2 YYREEE (reference sequence). This CDR3 comprises 14 residues. Trimming pared 4 bases from V and 5 bases from J, leaving 16 bases between. The CDR3 DNA follows: TGTGCCAGCAGCGGGGGTCAGGGTTTCAACGAGCAGTACTTC. Protein: CASSGGQGFNEQYF.

The chain couples TRBV24-1 to TRBJ1-5; maybe TRBD1 (5 bases). The CDR3 length is 13 residues. The V gene's germline CDR1 is KGHDR and CDR2 SFDVKD. Trimming shortened V by 9 bases and J by 3 bases, and 11 bases separated the two germline ends. CDR3 bases: TGTGCCACCGCGGGAGGGGCCAATCAGCCCCAGCATTTT. Amino acids: CATAGGANQPQHF.

The rearrangement links TRBV5-1 to TRBJ1-6; TRBD1 matches 11 bases. Per the germline V gene, CDR1 is SGHRS and CDR2 is YFSETQ. The CDR3 is made up of 15 amino acids. The V segment lost 4 bases and the J segment 7 bases; nucleotides outside the gene matches: 4. Here the CDR3 reads CASSDGTGGNSPLHF. The CDR3 DNA reads TGCGCCAGCAGCGACGGGACAGGGGGGAATTCACCCCTCCACTTT. Full variable domain (rest looked up from reference TRBV5-1 and TRBJ1-6): KAGVTQTPRYLIKTRGQQVTLSCSPISGHRSVSWYQQTPGQGLQFLFEYFSETQRNKGNFPGRFSGRQFSNSRSEMNVSTLELGDSALYLCASSDGTGGNSPLHFGNGTRLTVT.

This chain uses TRBV13 with TRBJ2-7, with 7 nucleotides matching TRBD1. Germline V gene sequence: CDR1 PRHDT, CDR2 FYEKMQ (reference sequence). The CDR3 is made up of 14 amino acids. The ends lost 5 bases at V and 7 bases at J; junction bases unmatched: 11. The CDR3 bases are TGTGCCAGCAGCCTCGGAAGGGGGCTGGGGGAGCAGTACTTC. This translates into CASSLGRGLGEQYF.

V is TRBV28 and J is TRBJ2-7; the match to TRBD2 covers 7 bases. This CDR3 is 13 amino acids long. Germline CDR1 and CDR2: MDHEN and SYDVKM. The junction had 7 bases not matched to a gene; V was cut back by 7 bases and J by 4 bases. CDR3 sequence: CASTTPSGYEQYF. For the CDR3, the DNA is TGTGCCAGCACCACCCCTAGCGGATACGAGCAGTACTTC.

This chain uses TRBV5-1 with TRBJ2-7; TRBD2 agrees at 10 bases. From germline, CDR1 is SGHRS and CDR2 YFSETQ. After removal of 4 bases from V and 3 bases from J, the junction contained 7 bases not matched to a gene. The CDR3 contains 15 residues. CDR3 sequence: CASSRSSGSLYEQYF. The DNA for the CDR3 is TGCGCCAGCAGCCGGTCTAGCGGGAGTCTCTACGAGCAGTACTTC.

This clone was counted once. The chain has TRBV7-9 and TRBJ2-1, with D possibly matching TRBD2 (5 bases). Trimming removed 11 bases at V and 4 bases at J, with 12 bases between. CDR1 SEHNR and CDR2 FQNEAQ come from the germline V gene (reference sequence). This CDR3 region has 12 residues. The CDR3 region has the DNA TGTGCCGTACAGCCGGGGTACAATGAGCAGTTCTTC. It yields the protein CAVQPGYNEQFF. Full variable domain (remainder filled in from reference TRBV7-9 and TRBJ2-1): DTGVSQNPRHKITKRGQNVTFRCDPISEHNRLYWYRQTLGQGPEFLTYFQNEAQLEKSRLLSDRFSAERPKGSFSTLEIQRTEQGDSAMYLCAVQPGYNEQFFGPGTRLTVL.

Only a few counts were recorded for this clone. CDR3 loop: CASSLAELGANVLTF. As DNA, the CDR3 is TGTGCCAGCAGCTTAGCGGAACTTGGGGCCAACGTCCTGACTTTC. The chain couples TRBV7-9 to TRBJ2-6; D is unresolved. V was shortened by 0 bases and J by 3 bases, with 6 bases between the two germline ends. The CDR3 contains 15 residues. CDR1 and CDR2 (germline): SEHNR, FQNEAQ (reference sequence).

This chain links TRBV30 with TRBJ1-1; TRBD1 might be the D (5 bases). V was shortened by 8 bases and J by 0 bases, with 10 bases between the two germline ends. Germline V gives CDR1 GTSNPN, CDR2 SVGIG (reference sequence). This CDR3 is built from 12 residues. The CDR3 coding sequence is TGTGCCGAAGGGGTTATGAACACTGAAGCTTTCTTT. Protein sequence: CAEGVMNTEAFF.

The rearrangement joins TRBV9 to TRBJ2-1, with D perhaps being TRBD1 or TRBD2 (6 bases each). This CDR3 spans 12 amino acids. Germline V gene data show CDR1 as SGDLS and CDR2 as YYNGEE. Trimming pared 7 bases from V and 7 bases from J, leaving 12 bases between. DNA of the CDR3: TGTGCCAGCGCCCGGGGGCGTAATGAGCAGTTCTTC. Encoded protein: CASARGRNEQFF.

The DNA for the CDR3 is TGTGCCAGCAACGGAGGGACTAGCGGGCCCAGCTCCTACAATGAGCAGTTCTTC. It specifies CASNGGTSGPSSYNEQFF. The chain couples TRBV13 to TRBJ2-1; 12 bases agree with TRBD2. The germline CDR1 and CDR2 sequences are PRHDT and FYEKMQ (reference sequence). Losses at the gene ends were 7 bases for V and 0 bases for J; bases not matched to a gene: 10. This CDR3 comprises 18 residues.

The gene calls are TRBV15 and TRBJ2-5; TRBD1 matches 11 bases. The CDR3 is made up of 16 amino acids. Germline CDR1 and CDR2: LNHNV and YYDKDF (reference sequence). V lost 1 base and J lost 7; bases outside the gene matches: 8. As DNA, the CDR3 is TGTGCCACCAGCAGAGCCTCTGCCGGGACAGGGGGGACCCAGTACTTC. It translates to CATSRASAGTGGTQYF.

This clone was observed once. The chain combines TRBV6-1 with TRBJ2-1; 12 bases align to TRBD2. Losses at the gene ends were 0 bases for V and 8 bases for J; bases not matched to a gene: 8. CDR3 length: 17 amino acids. Per the germline V gene, CDR1 is MNHNS and CDR2 is SASEGT. The CDR3 DNA sequence: TGTGCCAGCAGTGAAGCTACGACTAGCGGGGGCTGGGATGAGCAGTTCTTC. Protein product: CASSEATTSGGWDEQFF.

The chain combines TRBV19 with TRBJ1-5; D ambiguous. With 7 bases removed from V and 6 bases from J, the gap between germline ends came to 13 bases. Germline V gene data show CDR1 as LNHDA and CDR2 as SQIVND (reference sequence). The CDR3 sequence is 13 residues long. The CDR3 DNA is TGTGCCAGTACCCACAGAGGTCTTCAGCCCCAGCATTTT. Its translation is CASTHRGLQPQHF. Drawing the rest from reference TRBV19 and TRBJ1-5, the complete variable domain is DGGITQSPKYLFRKEGQNVTLSCEQNLNHDAMYWYRQDPGQGLRLIYYSQIVNDFQKGDIAEGYSVSREKKESFPLTVTSAQKNPTAFYLCASTHRGLQPQHFGDGTRLSIL.

The rearrangement uses TRBV28 and TRBJ2-5, with 7 bases fitting TRBD1. This CDR3 has 16 amino acids. The V gene end was trimmed by 5 bases and the J gene end by 1 base; junction bases not matched to a gene: 10. Germline V CDR1 and CDR2: MDHEN, SYDVKM. The CDR3 DNA sequence: TGTGCCAGCAGTCCCAGACAGGGTGTGGGCCAAGAGACCCAGTACTTC. It codes for CASSPRQGVGQETQYF.

The chain joins TRBV2 to TRBJ1-5, with D tentatively TRBD1 (5 bases). The germline CDR1 and CDR2 sequences are SNHLY and FYNNEI. V was pared by 8 bases and J by 6 bases, with 17 bases between. This CDR3 has 14 residues. CDR3 sequence (DNA): TGTGCCAGCGAGTTAGACAGCGGATTTCAGCCCCAGCATTTT. It translates to CASELDSGFQPQHF.

The chain recombines TRBV7-9 with TRBJ2-1, with D maybe TRBD2 (7 bases). The CDR3 contains 16 residues. V was pared by 5 bases and J by 1 base, with 15 bases between. Germline-derived CDR1 and CDR2 are SEHNR and FQNEAQ (reference sequence). The CDR3 sequence is CASSLLRGGSYNEQFF. The CDR3 DNA sequence: TGTGCCAGCAGCCTGCTAAGGGGGGGATCCTACAATGAGCAGTTCTTC.

This clone has just a few counts. V usage is TRBV7-2 and J usage is TRBJ2-7; no definite D call. The germline V gene encodes CDR1 SGHTA and CDR2 FQGNSA. With 6 bases removed from V and 2 bases from J, the gap between germline ends came to 14 bases. The CDR3 runs 14 residues. CDR3 residues: CASRYDTLTYEQYF. CDR3 nucleotides: TGTGCCAGCAGATATGACACCCTAACCTACGAGCAGTACTTC.